Shown below are 32 T cell receptor beta chains from a single sample sequenced in a study of vaccination effects on CD4 cells after COVID-19. Culturing for more than eight days preceded CD4+ T cell isolation. Some clones are missing from TCRdb's copy, which holds only in-frame ones; the method was immunoSEQ multiplex PCR. The sample has approximately 45,000 clones, 76% seen once. These TCRs are of unknown antigen specificity. This material consisted of CD4+ T cells from PBMCs cultured without peptide, taken before COVID-19 vaccination. The receptors come from a human donor who had a prior SARS-CoV-2 infection.

This chain links TRBV6-5 with TRBJ2-7, with 8 bases lining up with TRBD1. V shed 4 bases and J 2 bases; nucleotides not matched to a gene: 7. CDR1 is MNHEY, CDR2 SVGAGI, per germline. This CDR3 is built from 15 residues. The CDR3 DNA is TGTGCCAGCAGTTTACAGAACAGGGGGGCCTACGAGCAGTACTTC. Translated: CASSLQNRGAYEQYF.

This chain links TRBV2 with TRBJ2-3; 14 positions match TRBD2. Per the germline V gene, CDR1 is SNHLY and CDR2 is FYNNEI. There are 16 residues in the CDR3. V trimming: 5 bases; J trimming: 6 bases; junction bases outside the gene matches: 7. The CDR3 nucleotides are TGTGCCAGCAGTCCGGGACTAGCGGGAGAAGGGGATACGCAGTATTTT. Translating gives CASSPGLAGEGDTQYF.

The table lists this clone with a few counts. This rearrangement joins TRBV15 to TRBJ1-5; D ambiguous. Germline V gene sequence: CDR1 LNHNV, CDR2 YYDKDF (reference sequence). The CDR3 runs 13 residues. The germline V and J ends were trimmed by 5 bases and 5 bases, with 10 bases remaining between them. The CDR3 is CATSADLYQPQHF. DNA for the CDR3: TGTGCCACCAGCGCGGACCTTTATCAGCCCCAGCATTTT.

In its sample, this clone was seen a few times. The chain employs TRBV5-4 and TRBJ2-1; a weak D match, TRBD2 (6 bases). The germline gives CDR1 SGHNT, CDR2 YYREEE (reference sequence). The V and J ends lost 5 bases and 7 bases respectively, with 13 bases between them. The CDR3 has 13 amino acids. The CDR3 spells CASRPIGGNEQFF. The CDR3 DNA reads as TGTGCCAGCAGACCCATCGGAGGGAATGAGCAGTTCTTC.

CDR3 in DNA: TGTGCCACCAGTGGGGGACTCAATGAAAAACTGTTTTTT. Amino acid sequence: CATSGGLNEKLFF. The chain recombines TRBV24-1 with TRBJ1-4, with a tentative D call TRBD1 (5 bases). The CDR3 runs to 13 residues. The germline V and J ends were trimmed by 5 bases and 5 bases, with 8 bases remaining between them. The germline V gene has CDR1 KGHDR and CDR2 SFDVKD.

V usage is TRBV27 and J usage is TRBJ2-1; D is ambiguous. Trimming took 5 bases from V and 1 from J, leaving 9 bases between them. Germline V gives CDR1 MNHEY, CDR2 SMNVEV (reference sequence). The CDR3 length is 14 residues. This CDR3 is CASSHPNSYNEQFF. CDR3 nucleotides: TGTGCCAGCAGTCACCCCAATTCCTACAATGAGCAGTTCTTC.

As to this clone: The junction and the germline gene differ at one end; a read error may be behind it. CDR3 sequence (DNA): TGTGCTAGCAGCTCGGGGATAGGACTAATAGGGACCCAGTACTTC. This encodes CASSSGIGLIGTQYF. The chain links TRBV7-7 to TRBJ2-5; possibly TRBD2 for D (6 bases). This CDR3 is 15 amino acids long. Germline V gene sequence: CDR1 SSHAT, CDR2 FNYEAQ (reference sequence).

CDR3: CASRRVSGNTIYF. The CDR3 DNA follows: TGTGCCAGTAGGAGGGTCTCTGGAAACACCATATATTTT. The gene calls are TRBV19 and TRBJ1-3; D gene ambiguous. The V gene's germline CDR1 is LNHDA and CDR2 SQIVND (reference sequence). The CDR3 is made up of 13 amino acids. Trimming left V 6 bases short and J 0 bases short, with 6 bases between.

There are a few counts of this clone. This chain uses TRBV19 with TRBJ2-5; 9 bases agree with TRBD2. Germline CDR1 and CDR2: LNHDA and SQIVND (reference sequence). Germline trimming cut 1 base from V and 3 bases from J; bases unmatched to any gene: 0. This CDR3 contains 14 residues. The CDR3 sequence is CASSIGTSEETQYF. In nucleotides, the CDR3 is TGTGCCAGTAGTATAGGGACTAGCGAAGAGACCCAGTACTTC.

This sequence joins TRBV6-2 or TRBV6-3 and TRBJ2-1, with D possibly being TRBD2 (6 bases). The CDR3 is 17 amino acids. Trimming pared 2 bases from V and 0 bases from J, leaving 14 bases between. CDR1 and CDR2 (germline): MNHEY, SVGEGT. CDR3 coding DNA: TGTGCCAGCAGTTACCGACCAGCGGGTTCCTCCTACAATGAGCAGTTCTTC. Protein sequence: CASSYRPAGSSYNEQFF.

CDR3 in DNA: TGTGCCAGCAGCGTAGTTCCAACTAATGAAAAACTGTTTTTT. Protein product: CASSVVPTNEKLFF. The V call is TRBV9, the J call TRBJ1-4; D ambiguous. Germline CDR1 and CDR2: SGDLS and YYNGEE. Trimming stripped 0 bases from V and 0 bases from J, with 3 bases between. There are 14 residues in the CDR3.

A few counts support this clone. The V call is TRBV6-5, the J call TRBJ1-2, with D possibly matching TRBD1 (5 bases). The CDR3 runs to 13 residues. Germline loops: CDR1 MNHEY, CDR2 SVGAGI. The ends were cut back, 2 bases at V and 8 bases at J, with 12 bases in the middle. This CDR3 is CASSYQSWGGYTF. The CDR3 coding sequence is TGTGCCAGCAGTTACCAGTCCTGGGGGGGCTACACCTTC.

This clone was detected a few times. The chain carries TRBV29-1 and TRBJ2-5, with D tentatively TRBD1 or TRBD2 (6 bases each). CDR1 SQVTM and CDR2 ANQGSEA come from the germline V gene. V gave up 2 bases and J gave up 5 bases, with 12 bases separating them. This CDR3 comprises 13 residues. Written as DNA, the CDR3 is TGCAGCGTTGAAAGGGGGGCCGGGGAGACCCAGTACTTC. Protein sequence: CSVERGAGETQYF.

This clone showed up just a few times. The chain links TRBV19 to TRBJ1-6; D ambiguous. Per germline, CDR1 LNHDA and CDR2 SQIVND (reference sequence). The length of the CDR3 is 13 residues. V gave up 1 base and J gave up 8 bases, with 6 bases separating them. The CDR3 region is CASSIGGYSPLHF. CDR3 bases: TGTGCCAGTAGTATAGGGGGATATTCACCCCTCCACTTT.

The chain combines TRBV5-4 with TRBJ2-7; D gene unclear. There are 11 residues in the CDR3. Germline V gives CDR1 SGHNT, CDR2 YYREEE (reference sequence). Trimming took 4 bases from V and 6 from J, leaving 8 bases between them. The CDR3 DNA reads as TGTGCCAGCAGCGTAGGGCTCGAGCAGTACTTC. Encoded protein: CASSVGLEQYF.

This chain connects TRBV11-3 to TRBJ1-6, with 8 nucleotides matching TRBD1. The CDR3 totals 14 residues. CDR1 SGHNT and CDR2 YENEEA come from the germline V gene. V trimming: 6 bases; J trimming: 7 bases; junction bases outside the gene matches: 5. The CDR3 spells CASSHDRGNSPLHF. Written as DNA, the CDR3 is TGTGCCAGCAGTCATGACAGGGGAAATTCACCCCTCCACTTT.

The chain couples TRBV19 to TRBJ2-2; perhaps TRBD2 as D (5 bases). V dropped 9 bases and J dropped 0 bases, with 14 bases sitting between them. This CDR3 has 15 residues. Germline V gives CDR1 LNHDA, CDR2 SQIVND (reference sequence). The DNA for the CDR3 is TGTGCCAGCCGTATGGACTGGGCGAACACCGGGGAGCTGTTTTTT. Protein product: CASRMDWANTGELFF.

This clone has a single count. The genes are TRBV15 and TRBJ1-5; D gene unclear. Germline V gives CDR1 LNHNV, CDR2 YYDKDF (reference sequence). The CDR3 is 13 residues long. Trimming shortened V by 5 bases and J by 0 bases, and 5 bases separated the two germline ends. Written as DNA, the CDR3 is TGTGCCACCAGCCAGTATAGCAATCAGCCCCAGCATTTT. It codes for CATSQYSNQPQHF.

The V and J genes are TRBV9 and TRBJ2-3, with TRBD1 identical over 9 bases. Germline assignment: CDR1 SGDLS and CDR2 YYNGEE. Trimming cost V 6 bases and J 2 bases; bases outside gene matches: 7. This CDR3 has 15 residues. CDR3 nucleotides: TGTGCCAGCACGAGGACAGGGGTCTTCACAGATACGCAGTATTTT. It encodes CASTRTGVFTDTQYF.

V and J are TRBV2 and TRBJ2-4, with 11 positions matching TRBD2. CDR3 length: 15 residues. Trimming cost V 5 bases and J 6 bases; bases outside gene matches: 6. CDR1 is SNHLY, CDR2 FYNNEI, per germline. CDR3 nucleotides: TGTGCCAGCAGTTTTAGCGGGAGGGCCGTAAACATTCAGTACTTC. It is translated as CASSFSGRAVNIQYF.

This clone appeared a single time. This chain links TRBV5-5 with TRBJ1-1; the match to TRBD1 covers 8 bases. The germline V gene has CDR1 SGHKS and CDR2 YYEKEE (reference sequence). V lost 1 base, J lost 5 bases, and 13 bases stayed unmatched. CDR3 size: 17 residues. The CDR3 DNA sequence: TGTGCCAGCAGCTTGTCCCTTCATGGCAGGGGGCAAACTGAAGCTTTCTTT. It encodes CASSLSLHGRGQTEAFF.

The chain is built from TRBV25-1 and TRBJ1-2; perhaps TRBD1 as D (5 bases). This CDR3 region has 11 residues. V lost 5 bases, J lost 7 bases, and 8 bases lay in between. Germline CDR1 reads MGHDK; CDR2 reads SYGVNS. The CDR3 DNA reads as TGTGCCAGCAGTAAAGGGGTTGGCTACACCTTC. Protein product: CASSKGVGYTF.

V gene TRBV4-1 combines with J gene TRBJ2-3, with D unclear. Trimming pared 2 bases from V and 6 bases from J, leaving 9 bases between. The CDR3 has 13 amino acids. Germline CDR1 and CDR2: MGHRA and YSYEKL. CDR3 DNA: TGCGCCAGCAGCCAAACAGCGACGGATACGCAGTATTTT. It translates to CASSQTATDTQYF.

Sample share makes this clone medium-sized. The V gene is TRBV7-9, the J gene TRBJ2-7; D might be TRBD2 (6 bases). The V end was cut by 4 bases, the J end by 2 bases, with 15 bases between. Germline V gene data show CDR1 as SEHNR and CDR2 as FQNEAQ (reference sequence). The CDR3 is 15 residues long. CDR3 nucleotide sequence: TGTGCCAGCAGCTACGAAGGAGGGCTTACCTACGAGCAGTACTTC. Its translation is CASSYEGGLTYEQYF.

V usage is TRBV5-4 and J usage is TRBJ2-3; 8 nucleotides line up with TRBD1. CDR3 length equals 15 residues. Germline CDR1 SGHNT, CDR2 YYREEE (reference sequence). After removal of 4 bases from V and 2 bases from J, the junction contained 6 bases not matched to a gene. The DNA of the CDR3 is TGTGCCAGCAGCCCCGGACAGGGATACACAGATACGCAGTATTTT. Translating it yields CASSPGQGYTDTQYF.

V and J are TRBV5-1 and TRBJ1-3; D unclear. CDR3 length equals 15 residues. V was pared by 2 bases and J by 7 bases, with 16 bases between. Per germline, CDR1 SGHRS and CDR2 YFSETQ. The CDR3 DNA follows: TGCGCCAGCAGCTTAGAACCTCCCGGTTTCAACACCATATATTTT. Encoded protein: CASSLEPPGFNTIYF.

The rearrangement uses TRBV7-3 and TRBJ2-1, with 7 bases lining up with TRBD2. The CDR3 covers 14 residues. Germline V CDR1 and CDR2: SGHTA, FQGTGA. Trimming cost V 2 bases and J 5 bases; bases outside gene matches: 3. The DNA for the CDR3 is TGTGCCAGCAGCTTATGGGGGGGGGACAATGAGCAGTTCTTC. As protein: CASSLWGGDNEQFF. The whole variable domain, filled in from reference TRBV7-3 and TRBJ2-1, reads GAGVSQTPSNKVTEKGKYVELRCDPISGHTALYWYRQSLGQGPEFLIYFQGTGAADDSGLPNDRFFAVRPEGSVSTLKIQRTERGDSAVYLCASSLWGGDNEQFFGPGTRLTVL.

This clone appeared a single time. This chain joins TRBV30 and TRBJ1-1; weak D call: TRBD1 (6 bases). The V end lost 2 bases, the J end lost 7 bases, and 14 bases lay between the germline ends. Germline values: CDR1 GTSNPN, CDR2 SVGIG (reference sequence). The CDR3 contains 13 residues. CDR3 DNA sequence: TGTGCCTGGAGTCGGGGGGCAGGGTTTGAAGCTTTCTTT. Translation: CAWSRGAGFEAFF.

The V and J genes are TRBV7-2 and TRBJ2-1; 8 bases align to TRBD1. V lost 5 bases to trimming and J lost 2 bases; unmatched junction nucleotides: 5. Germline CDR1 SGHTA, CDR2 FQGNSA. The CDR3 totals 15 residues. CDR3 region: CASSLGQGAYNEQFF. CDR3 in DNA: TGTGCCAGCAGCCTAGGACAGGGCGCCTACAATGAGCAGTTCTTC.

V is TRBV19 and J is TRBJ2-7; unclear D gene. From germline, CDR1 is LNHDA and CDR2 SQIVND (reference sequence). V lost 3 bases and J lost 0, with 12 bases in between. This CDR3 is 15 amino acids long. The CDR3 DNA reads TGTGCCAGTAGTATTAGGACGAGAGGCTCCTACGAGCAGTACTTC. Amino acids: CASSIRTRGSYEQYF.

The V gene is TRBV6-5, the J gene TRBJ2-1; the match to TRBD2 covers 10 bases. V lost 7 bases to trimming and J lost 1 base; unmatched junction nucleotides: 4. The CDR3 length is 15 residues. Germline loops: CDR1 MNHEY, CDR2 SVGAGI. The chain's CDR3 is CASTLTSGSYNEQFF. The CDR3 nucleotides read TGTGCCAGCACCCTGACTAGCGGGTCCTACAATGAGCAGTTCTTC.

V gene TRBV29-1 combines with J gene TRBJ1-4, with unresolved D. V lost 0 bases to trimming and J lost 4 bases, with 6 bases between them. CDR1 and CDR2 (germline): SQVTM, ANQGSEA. The CDR3 consists of 13 residues. The CDR3 DNA reads TGCAGCGTTGAAGATGCCTATAATGAAAAACTGTTTTTT. Protein sequence: CSVEDAYNEKLFF. Together with reference TRBV29-1 and TRBJ1-4, the CDR3 gives the full variable domain: SAVISQKPSRDICQRGTSLTIQCQVDSQVTMMFWYRQQPGQSLTLIATANQGSEATYESGFVIDKFPISRPNLTFSTLTVSNMSPEDSSIYLCSVEDAYNEKLFFGSGTQLSVL.